Below are 21 T cell receptor beta chains sequenced from a single sample in a study of blood T cell repertoires in COVID-19. Data came from immunoSEQ multiplex PCR; TCRdb stores just in-frame clones and leaves some out. This sample carries tens of thousands of clones, roughly 71% of them seen once, and the ten largest clones take 6.2%. Material: peripheral blood. These receptor sequences come from an elderly man with acute or convalescent COVID-19.

The table lists this clone with a count of one. The J gene is TRBJ1-2, the V gene TRBV19; tentatively, D is TRBD1 (5 bases). Trimming removed 5 bases from V and 4 bases from J, with 8 bases in between. Germline loops: CDR1 LNHDA, CDR2 SQIVND (reference sequence). The CDR3 runs 12 residues. The CDR3 reads CASSQGFYGYTF. Written as DNA, the CDR3 is TGTGCCAGTAGTCAGGGCTTCTATGGCTACACCTTC.

The V and J genes are TRBV6-5 and TRBJ2-2; 7 bases agree with TRBD1. The germline CDR1 and CDR2 sequences are MNHEY and SVGAGI. V lost 6 bases, J lost 3 bases, and 4 bases stayed unmatched. The CDR3 spans 14 residues. CDR3 coding DNA: TGTGCCAGCAGCCGACAGGGTCACACCGGGGAGCTGTTTTTT. Encoded protein: CASSRQGHTGELFF.

This clone was picked up a small number of times. The gene calls are TRBV27 and TRBJ1-6; 9 nucleotides line up with TRBD1. This CDR3 is built from 15 residues. The germline V gene encodes CDR1 MNHEY and CDR2 SMNVEV (reference sequence). After removal of 3 bases from V and 6 bases from J, the junction contained 3 bases not matched to a gene. The CDR3 is CASSFVDRGNSPLHF. Written as DNA, the CDR3 is TGTGCCAGCAGTTTCGTGGACAGGGGTAATTCACCCCTCCACTTT.

The chain links TRBV11-2 to TRBJ1-3; TRBD1 aligns across 10 bases. From germline, CDR1 is SGHAT and CDR2 FQNNGV. J gave up 0 bases and V 5 bases, and 1 base lay outside the gene matches. CDR3 length: 15 residues. The DNA for the CDR3 is TGTGCCAGCAGCCGGGACAGGGGCTCTGGAAACACCATATATTTT. Its translation: CASSRDRGSGNTIYF.

The V and J genes are TRBV27 and TRBJ2-3; 9 bases are shared with TRBD2. V gave up 9 bases and J gave up 1 base; unmatched junction bases: 2. The V gene's germline CDR1 is MNHEY and CDR2 SMNVEV (reference sequence). The CDR3 is 13 residues long. CDR3 region: CASQREGTDTQYF. The DNA of the CDR3 is TGTGCCAGTCAGCGGGAGGGCACAGATACGCAGTATTTT.

V gene TRBV7-9 combines with J gene TRBJ2-3; D is undetermined. This CDR3 comprises 12 residues. V was shortened by 2 bases and J by 3 bases, with 3 bases between the two germline ends. Germline V CDR1 and CDR2: SEHNR, FQNEAQ (reference sequence). The CDR3 nucleotides are TGTGCCAGCAGCTTACATACAGATACGCAGTATTTT. It is translated as CASSLHTDTQYF.

The gene calls are TRBV2 and TRBJ2-5, with a weak D call TRBD2 (6 bases). In germline, CDR1 is SNHLY, CDR2 FYNNEI. V was clipped by 0 bases and J by 7 bases, with 6 bases between them. The CDR3 extends over 12 amino acids. The CDR3 DNA is TGTGCCAGCAGTGAAGCCGGGGGGACCCAGTACTTC. Protein: CASSEAGGTQYF. Based on the CDR3 plus reference TRBV2 and TRBJ2-5, the full variable domain is EPEVTQTPSHQVTQMGQEVILRCVPISNHLYFYWYRQILGQKVEFLVSFYNNEISEKSEIFDDQFSVERPDGSNFTLKIRSTKLEDSAMYFCASSEAGGTQYFGPGTRLLVL.

The chain joins TRBV28 to TRBJ2-7, with D hard to call. V was clipped by 4 bases and J by 3 bases, with 13 bases between them. The CDR3 spans 14 residues. The V gene's germline CDR1 is MDHEN and CDR2 SYDVKM. The CDR3 DNA reads TGTGCCAGCAGTTCCCCAAGAGGCATCTACGAGCAGTACTTC. Protein: CASSSPRGIYEQYF.

The rearrangement links TRBV12-3 or TRBV12-4 to TRBJ2-3, with D perhaps matching TRBD1 (8 bases). This CDR3 is built from 13 residues. Trimming took 6 bases from V and 6 from J, leaving 13 bases between them. CDR3 sequence reads: CASSGQGGDTQYF. The DNA of the CDR3 is TGTGCCAGCAGCGGACAGGGAGGGGATACGCAGTATTTT.

This chain joins TRBV10-3 and TRBJ1-2; possibly TRBD1 for D (5 bases). V was pared by 8 bases and J by 0 bases, with 19 bases between. Per the germline V gene, CDR1 is ENHRY and CDR2 is SYGVKD. The CDR3 totals 16 residues. This CDR3 is CAIGGGTVLANYGYTF. DNA of the CDR3: TGTGCCATCGGGGGGGGAACTGTGCTAGCTAACTATGGCTACACCTTC.

The chain combines TRBV19 with TRBJ2-1, with 7 bases matching TRBD1. Germline lookup yields CDR1 LNHDA and CDR2 SQIVND (reference sequence). The CDR3 length is 16 residues. Unmatched junction bases numbered 15, after V lost 7 bases and J lost 6 bases. The CDR3 region is CASTSVEGQRGNEQFF. Here the CDR3 DNA reads TGTGCCAGTACCTCGGTTGAGGGACAGAGGGGCAATGAGCAGTTCTTC.

J is TRBJ1-5 and V is TRBV11-3; D may be TRBD1 (6 bases). The CDR3 runs 13 residues. V dropped 4 bases and J dropped 7 bases, with 11 bases sitting between them. Germline V gives CDR1 SGHNT, CDR2 YENEEA. CDR3 coding DNA: TGTGCCAGCAGCTACAGGGATGGACAGCCCCAGCATTTT. Amino acids: CASSYRDGQPQHF.

This clone was detected a few times. V usage is TRBV4-3 and J usage is TRBJ1-1; TRBD1 aligns across 9 bases. The J segment lost 1 base and the V segment lost 1 base, leaving 1 base of the junction unmatched. CDR1 and CDR2 from the germline V gene are LGHNA and YSLEER. CDR3 length: 15 amino acids. CDR3 in DNA: TGCGCCAGCAGCCAAGCGGGACAGGGGAACACTGAAGCTTTCTTT. This sequence encodes CASSQAGQGNTEAFF.

This clone appeared a few times. The chain joins TRBV19 to TRBJ1-1; D is possibly TRBD1 (6 bases). The CDR3 spans 14 residues. The ends were cut back, 3 bases at V and 4 bases at J, with 12 bases in the middle. CDR1 and CDR2 (germline): LNHDA, SQIVND (reference sequence). The CDR3 DNA follows: TGTGCCAGTAGTATGGGGGGGGCGCCCACTGAAGCTTTCTTT. Residues: CASSMGGAPTEAFF.

This clone has more than one count but fewer than ten. The rearrangement joins TRBV9 to TRBJ1-6; TRBD1 aligns across 9 bases. Trimming cost V 2 bases and J 7 bases; bases outside gene matches: 4. CDR1 SGDLS and CDR2 YYNGEE come from the germline V gene. The CDR3 has 15 residues. In DNA form, the CDR3 reads TGTGCCAGCAGCGTCGGGACAGGGAGGAATTCACCCCTCCACTTT. It translates to CASSVGTGRNSPLHF.

J is TRBJ2-5 and V is TRBV7-2; D possibly corresponds to TRBD1 (6 bases). The V gene lost 5 bases and the J gene lost 4 bases, with 17 bases spanning the gap. From germline, CDR1 is SGHTA and CDR2 FQGNSA. This CDR3 has 15 residues. CDR3 loop: CASSPGLGRGETQYF. In DNA form, the CDR3 reads TGTGCCAGCAGCCCCGGACTGGGCAGGGGAGAGACCCAGTACTTC. The variable domain in full, with the rest retrieved from reference TRBV7-2 and TRBJ2-5, is GAGVSQSPSNKVTEKGKDVELRCDPISGHTALYWYRQSLGQGLEFLIYFQGNSAPDKSGLPSDRFSAERTGGSVSTLTIQRTQQEDSAVYLCASSPGLGRGETQYFGPGTRLLVL.

This clone was observed once. The chain has TRBV6-6 and TRBJ2-1; 9 bases align to TRBD1. V was pared by 7 bases and J by 6 bases, with 13 bases of the junction left unmatched. This CDR3 is built from 16 residues. Germline V CDR1 and CDR2: MNHNY, SVGAGI (reference sequence). DNA for the CDR3: TGTGCCAGCATTCTCTCCGAGGGACAGGGAGGCAATGAGCAGTTCTTC. It codes for CASILSEGQGGNEQFF.

This chain connects TRBV29-1 to TRBJ1-1; the match to TRBD1 covers 8 bases. J gave up 3 bases and V 3 bases, and 12 bases lay outside the gene matches. The CDR3 consists of 16 residues. Per germline, CDR1 SQVTM and CDR2 ANQGSEA. CDR3 residues: CSVESADRARHTEAFF. DNA of the CDR3: TGCAGCGTTGAGTCCGCGGACAGGGCGAGGCACACTGAAGCTTTCTTT.

Details on this clone: A read error may account for a junction end that differs from germline. The gene calls are TRBV10-3 and TRBJ2-7; unclear D gene. From germline, CDR1 is ENHRY and CDR2 SYGVKD. This CDR3 is built from 14 residues. Written as DNA, the CDR3 is TGTGCCATCAGTGAGAGGCTAGAATCCTTCGAGCAGTACTTC. Its translation: CAISERLESFEQYF.

A single count supports this clone. The J gene is TRBJ1-1, the V gene TRBV19; D is possibly TRBD1 (5 bases). V lost 8 bases and J lost 0, with 7 bases in between. Looked up from germline, CDR1 is LNHDA and CDR2 is SQIVND (reference sequence). The CDR3 has 12 amino acids. Here the CDR3 reads CASGGVNTEAFF. The CDR3 DNA follows: TGTGCCAGTGGGGGGGTGAACACTGAAGCTTTCTTT.

The rearrangement uses TRBV18 and TRBJ1-1; tentative D call: TRBD1 (5 bases). Per the germline V gene, CDR1 is KGHSH and CDR2 is LQKENI. Trimming took 3 bases from V and 1 from J, leaving 15 bases between them. The CDR3 has 16 residues. The CDR3 here is CASSPQDPGGNTEAFF. The CDR3 DNA sequence: TGTGCCAGCTCACCGCAGGATCCCGGGGGGAACACTGAAGCTTTCTTT.